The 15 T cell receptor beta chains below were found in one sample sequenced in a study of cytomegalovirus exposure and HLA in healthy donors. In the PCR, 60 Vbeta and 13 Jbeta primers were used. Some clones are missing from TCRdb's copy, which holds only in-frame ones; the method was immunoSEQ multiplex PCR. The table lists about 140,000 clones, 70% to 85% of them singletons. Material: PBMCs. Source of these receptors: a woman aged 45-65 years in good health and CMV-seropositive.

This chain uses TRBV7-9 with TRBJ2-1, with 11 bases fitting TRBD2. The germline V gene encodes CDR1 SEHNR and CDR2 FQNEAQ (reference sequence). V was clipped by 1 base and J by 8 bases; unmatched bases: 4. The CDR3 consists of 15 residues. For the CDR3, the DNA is TGTGCCAGCAGCTTAGTACTAGCGGGGGATGATGAGCAGTTCTTC. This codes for CASSLVLAGDDEQFF. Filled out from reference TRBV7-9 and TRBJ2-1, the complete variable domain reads DTGVSQNPRHKITKRGQNVTFRCDPISEHNRLYWYRQTLGQGPEFLTYFQNEAQLEKSRLLSDRFSAERPKGSFSTLEIQRTEQGDSAMYLCASSLVLAGDDEQFFGPGTRLTVL.

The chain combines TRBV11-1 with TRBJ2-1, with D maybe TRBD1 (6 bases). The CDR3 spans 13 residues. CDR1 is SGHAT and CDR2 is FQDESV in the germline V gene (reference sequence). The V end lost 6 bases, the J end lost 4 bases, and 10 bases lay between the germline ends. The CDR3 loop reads CASSRTAYNEQFF. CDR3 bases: TGTGCCAGCAGTCGGACAGCTTACAATGAGCAGTTCTTC.

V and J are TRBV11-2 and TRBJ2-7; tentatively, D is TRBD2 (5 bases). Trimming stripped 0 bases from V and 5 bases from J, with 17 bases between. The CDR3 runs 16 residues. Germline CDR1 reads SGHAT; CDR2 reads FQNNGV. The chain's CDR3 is CASSLEGPPEAHEQYF. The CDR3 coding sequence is TGTGCCAGCAGCTTAGAAGGACCACCGGAGGCCCACGAGCAGTACTTC.

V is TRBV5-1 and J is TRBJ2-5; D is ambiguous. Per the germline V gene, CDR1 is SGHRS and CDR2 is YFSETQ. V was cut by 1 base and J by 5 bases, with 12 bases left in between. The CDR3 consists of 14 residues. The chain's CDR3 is CASSLISTRETQYF. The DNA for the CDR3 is TGCGCCAGCAGCTTGATCTCAACCCGGGAGACCCAGTACTTC.

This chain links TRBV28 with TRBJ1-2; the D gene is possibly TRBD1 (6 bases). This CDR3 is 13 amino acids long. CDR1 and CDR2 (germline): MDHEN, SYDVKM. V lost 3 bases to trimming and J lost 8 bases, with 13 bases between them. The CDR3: CASSFNRVRGYTF. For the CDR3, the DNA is TGTGCCAGCAGTTTTAACAGGGTGAGGGGCTACACCTTC.

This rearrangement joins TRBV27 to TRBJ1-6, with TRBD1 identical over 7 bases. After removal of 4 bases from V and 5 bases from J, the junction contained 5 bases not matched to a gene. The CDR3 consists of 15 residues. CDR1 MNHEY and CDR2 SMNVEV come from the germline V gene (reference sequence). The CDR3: CASSSWTGDNSPLHF. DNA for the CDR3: TGTGCCAGCAGTTCCTGGACAGGAGATAATTCACCCCTCCACTTT.

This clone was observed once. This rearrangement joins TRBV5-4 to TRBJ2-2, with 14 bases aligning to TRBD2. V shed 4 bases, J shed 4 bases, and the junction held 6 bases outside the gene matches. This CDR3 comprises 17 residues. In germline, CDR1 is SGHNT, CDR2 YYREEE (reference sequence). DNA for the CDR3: TGTGCCAGCAGCATCGGACTAGCGGGGGGCCGCACCGGGGAGCTGTTTTTT. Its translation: CASSIGLAGGRTGELFF.

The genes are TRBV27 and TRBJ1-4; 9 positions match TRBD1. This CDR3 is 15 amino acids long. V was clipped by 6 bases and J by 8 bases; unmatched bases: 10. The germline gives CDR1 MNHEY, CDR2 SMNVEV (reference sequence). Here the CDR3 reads CASSMAGTGNEKLFF. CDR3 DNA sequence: TGTGCCAGCAGCATGGCCGGGACAGGGAACGAAAAACTGTTTTTT.

CDR3 in DNA: TGTGCCAGCAGCCGACCGGACAGTAACTATGGCTACACCTTC. Translated, it gives CASSRPDSNYGYTF. The chain has TRBV6-5 and TRBJ1-2; D is perhaps TRBD1 (6 bases). V lost 6 bases and J 1 base, leaving 12 bases between the germline ends. CDR1 and CDR2 from the germline V gene are MNHEY and SVGAGI. This CDR3 contains 14 residues.

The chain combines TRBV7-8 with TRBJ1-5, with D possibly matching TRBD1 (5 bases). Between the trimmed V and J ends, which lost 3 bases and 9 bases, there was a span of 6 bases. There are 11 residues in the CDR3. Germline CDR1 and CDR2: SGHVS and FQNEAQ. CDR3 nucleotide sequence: TGTGCCAGCAGCTTCCAGGGGCCCCAGCATTTT. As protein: CASSFQGPQHF.

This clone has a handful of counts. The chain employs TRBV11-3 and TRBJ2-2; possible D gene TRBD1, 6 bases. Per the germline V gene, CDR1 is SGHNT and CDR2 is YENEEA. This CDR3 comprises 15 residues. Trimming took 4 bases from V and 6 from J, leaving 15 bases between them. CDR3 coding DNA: TGTGCCAGCAGCTCCCTCAGGGGAATGGCCGGGGAGCTGTTTTTT. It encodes CASSSLRGMAGELFF.

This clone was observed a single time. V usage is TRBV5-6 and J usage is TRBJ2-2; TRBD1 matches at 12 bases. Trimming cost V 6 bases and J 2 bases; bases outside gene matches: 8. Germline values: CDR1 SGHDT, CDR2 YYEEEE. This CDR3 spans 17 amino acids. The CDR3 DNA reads TGTGCCAGCACTTCCCTCGGGACAGGGGGCAACACCGGGGAGCTGTTTTTT. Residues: CASTSLGTGGNTGELFF. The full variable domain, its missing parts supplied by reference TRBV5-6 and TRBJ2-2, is DAGVTQSPTHLIKTRGQQVTLRCSPKSGHDTVSWYQQALGQGPQFIFQYYEEEERQRGNFPDRFSGHQFPNYSSELNVNALLLGDSALYLCASTSLGTGGNTGELFFGEGSRLTVL.

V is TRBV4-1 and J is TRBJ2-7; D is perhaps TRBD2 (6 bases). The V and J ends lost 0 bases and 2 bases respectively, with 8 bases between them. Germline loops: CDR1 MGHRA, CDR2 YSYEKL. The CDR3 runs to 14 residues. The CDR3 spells CASSQDWGAYEQYF. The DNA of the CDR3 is TGCGCCAGCAGCCAAGATTGGGGGGCCTACGAGCAGTACTTC.

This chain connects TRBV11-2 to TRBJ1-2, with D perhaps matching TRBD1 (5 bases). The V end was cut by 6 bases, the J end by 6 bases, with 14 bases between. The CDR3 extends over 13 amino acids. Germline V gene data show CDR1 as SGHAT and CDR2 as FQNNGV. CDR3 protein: CASRKQGNDGYTF. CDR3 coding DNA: TGTGCCAGCAGAAAGCAGGGTAATGATGGCTACACCTTC.

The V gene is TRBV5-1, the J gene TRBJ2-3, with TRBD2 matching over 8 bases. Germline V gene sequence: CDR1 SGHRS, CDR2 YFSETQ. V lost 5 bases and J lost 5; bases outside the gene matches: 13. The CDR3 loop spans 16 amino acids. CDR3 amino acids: CASSIRSGGRQDTQYF. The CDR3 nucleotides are TGCGCCAGCAGTATACGGAGCGGGGGCAGGCAAGATACGCAGTATTTT.